This T cell receptor (beta chain) is from a study of T cell responses to AZD1222 COVID-19 vaccine. Findings and limits, study-wide: White British ancestry dominated among donors, who included more females, and clonal diversity was possibly underestimated. Only 5 or 6 people who got AZD1222 tested seropositive at baseline.

Germline CDR1 MNHEY, CDR2 SVGAGI. The junction had 7 bases not matched to a gene; V was cut back by 5 bases and J by 5 bases. The CDR3 is made up of 15 amino acids. Second-dose schedules of about 4 or about 12 weeks were combined. The repertoire was sequenced with immunoSEQ multiplex PCR; TCRdb's copy has only in-frame clones and lacks some. The sample holds 90,000 to 100,000 clones, roughly 85% seen once. Points on this clone: Its antigen is not identified.

The sequenced sample was peripheral blood, obtained 28 days after the second AZD1222 dose. This TCR was sampled from an adult who received the AZD1222 COVID-19 vaccine. V gene TRBV6-5 combines with J gene TRBJ2-3; 10 bases map to TRBD2. The CDR3 nucleotides are TGTGCCAGCAGTAGGCCGGGACTAGCGCTAGATACGCAGTATTTT. Its protein product is CASSRPGLALDTQYF.